This passage covers 7 T cell receptor beta chains from one sample sequenced in a study of identical twins. MiXCR was run by TCRdb on the 5' RACE reads, yielding one entry per CDR3 protein. The sample includes some 250,000 distinct CDR3 sequences, over 5.5% seen only once; the top ten take approximately 15%. These data were likewise used in another study, on T cells expressing NK-cell markers.

Sequenced input: CD8+ T cells sorted from blood. The receptors were sampled from a woman younger than 35 in good health.

This clonotype came up many times. The rearrangement uses TRBV27 and TRBJ1-1; unclear D gene. V was cut by 0 bases and J by 6 bases, with 8 bases left in between. The CDR3 extends over 13 amino acids. Germline V gives CDR1 MNHEY, CDR2 SMNVEV (reference sequence). CDR3 nucleotide sequence: TGTGCCAGCAGTTTATCATCGGTGGCTGAAGCTTTCTTT. Translated: CASSLSSVAEAFF.

The genes are TRBV6-2 or TRBV6-3 and TRBJ2-2; a possible D gene is TRBD1 (5 bases). From germline, CDR1 is MNHEY and CDR2 SVGEGT. V was shortened by 4 bases and J by 5 bases, with 17 bases between the two germline ends. The CDR3 is 16 residues long. In nucleotides, the CDR3 is TGTGCCAGCAGTTCCACCGTCAGGGCGAGGACCGGGGAGCTGTTTTTT. This gives the protein CASSSTVRARTGELFF.

This clonotype was counted between two and nine times. This CDR3 reads CASSYERGETQYF. CDR3 nucleotide sequence: TGTGCCAGCAGTTACGAAAGGGGAGAGACCCAGTACTTC. The V and J genes are TRBV6-6 and TRBJ2-5; tentative D call: TRBD1 (5 bases). CDR1 and CDR2 (germline): MNHNY, SVGAGI (reference sequence). CDR3 length: 13 amino acids. Trimming shortened V by 2 bases and J by 4 bases, and 8 bases separated the two germline ends.

This clonotype was seen ten or more times. CDR3 sequence (DNA): TGTGCCAGCAGTTTATTACAGGGGGGCAATCAGCCCCAGCATTTT. Translating gives CASSLLQGGNQPQHF. The chain has TRBV28 and TRBJ1-5; the match to TRBD1 covers 8 bases. CDR1 MDHEN and CDR2 SYDVKM come from the germline V gene. J gave up 2 bases and V 1 base, and 1 base lay outside the gene matches. The CDR3 is 15 amino acids.

This clonotype occurred many times. The DNA for the CDR3 is TGTGCCACCAGCATAGCGGGGGGATACGAGCAGTACTTC. Encoded protein: CATSIAGGYEQYF. The chain employs TRBV15 and TRBJ2-7, with 10 bases that match TRBD2. The CDR3 contains 13 residues. The ends lost 4 bases at V and 4 bases at J; junction bases unmatched: 1. Germline CDR1 and CDR2: LNHNV and YYDKDF (reference sequence).

The sample holds a few counts of this clonotype. The V and J genes are TRBV19 and TRBJ2-6; D unresolved. This CDR3 has 12 amino acids. Trimming left V 6 bases short and J 4 bases short, with 4 bases between. Germline V gene lookup returns CDR1 LNHDA and CDR2 SQIVND (reference sequence). The CDR3 is CASRYGANVLTF. For the CDR3, the DNA is TGTGCCAGTAGGTACGGGGCCAACGTCCTGACTTTC.

The chain combines TRBV12-3 or TRBV12-4 with TRBJ2-3, with D tentatively TRBD2 (6 bases). The CDR3 totals 13 residues. Trimming removed 1 base from V and 7 bases from J, with 9 bases in between. This chain's CDR3 is CASSLGGLYTQYF. DNA for the CDR3: TGTGCCAGCAGTTTAGGGGGACTCTATACGCAGTATTTT.